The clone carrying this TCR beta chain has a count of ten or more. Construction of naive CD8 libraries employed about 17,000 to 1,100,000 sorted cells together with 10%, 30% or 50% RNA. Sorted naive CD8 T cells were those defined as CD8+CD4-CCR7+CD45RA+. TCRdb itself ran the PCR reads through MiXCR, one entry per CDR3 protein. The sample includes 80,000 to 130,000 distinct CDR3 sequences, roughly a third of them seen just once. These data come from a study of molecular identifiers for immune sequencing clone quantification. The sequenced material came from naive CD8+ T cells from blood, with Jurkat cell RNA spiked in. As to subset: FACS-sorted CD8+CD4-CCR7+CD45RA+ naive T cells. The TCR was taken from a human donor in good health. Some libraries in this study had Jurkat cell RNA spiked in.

The DNA of the CDR3 is TGCAGCGTCCTACTCGCAGATACGCAGTATTTT. Its protein is CSVLLADTQYF. The chain couples TRBV29-1 to TRBJ2-3; D not resolved. The CDR3 covers 11 residues. V lost 6 bases to trimming and J lost 4 bases, with 8 bases between them. Per the germline V gene, CDR1 is SQVTM and CDR2 is ANQGSEA.